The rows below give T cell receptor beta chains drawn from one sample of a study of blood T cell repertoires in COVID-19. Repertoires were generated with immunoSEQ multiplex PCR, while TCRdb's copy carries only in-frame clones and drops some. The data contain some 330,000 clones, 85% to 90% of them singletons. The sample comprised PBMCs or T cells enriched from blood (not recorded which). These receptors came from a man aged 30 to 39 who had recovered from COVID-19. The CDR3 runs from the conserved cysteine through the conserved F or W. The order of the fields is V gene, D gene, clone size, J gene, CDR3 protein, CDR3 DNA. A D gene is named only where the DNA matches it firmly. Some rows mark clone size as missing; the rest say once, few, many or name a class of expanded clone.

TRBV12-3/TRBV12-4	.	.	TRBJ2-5	CASGHLQETQYF	TGTGCCAGCGGACATCTCCAAGAGACCCAGTACTTC
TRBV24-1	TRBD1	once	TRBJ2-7	CATSDRTGGFDEQYF	TGTGCCACCAGTGACCGGACAGGGGGATTCGACGAGCAGTACTTC
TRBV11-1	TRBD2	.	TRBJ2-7	CASSSQLAGGPYEQYF	TGTGCCAGCAGCTCCCAACTAGCGGGGGGGCCCTACGAGCAGTACTTC
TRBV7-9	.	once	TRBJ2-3	CASSPPAVSTDTQYF	TGTGCCAGCAGCCCCCCGGCGGTTAGCACAGATACGCAGTATTTT
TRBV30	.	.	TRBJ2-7	CAWSVGEGYEQYF	TGTGCCTGGAGTGTAGGGGAAGGCTACGAGCAGTACTTC
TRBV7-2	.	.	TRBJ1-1	CASSLGSTGSQKGAFF	TGTGCCAGCAGCTTAGGGTCCACCGGGAGCCAAAAGGGAGCTTTCTTT
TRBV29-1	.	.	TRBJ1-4	CSVGTMGATNEKLFF	TGCAGCGTCGGAACCATGGGAGCAACTAATGAAAAACTGTTTTTT
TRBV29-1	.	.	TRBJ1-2	CSVENGNYGYTF	TGCAGCGTTGAAAACGGGAACTATGGCTACACCTTC
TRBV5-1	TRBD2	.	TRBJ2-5	CASRAGGLQETQYF	TGCGCCAGCAGGGCGGGAGGGCTCCAAGAGACCCAGTACTTC
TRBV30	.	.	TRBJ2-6	CAWDRPLNSGANVLTF	TGTGCCTGGGACAGGCCCCTTAACTCTGGGGCCAACGTCCTGACTTTC
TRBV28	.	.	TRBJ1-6	CANSPGGVGNSPLHF	TGTGCCAACTCCCCCGGGGGGGTGGGCAATTCACCCCTCCACTTT
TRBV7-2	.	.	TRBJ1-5	CASSLVGGASNQPQHF	TGTGCCAGCAGCTTAGTCGGGGGTGCGAGCAATCAGCCCCAGCATTTT
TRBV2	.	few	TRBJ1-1	CASRGGGGPVTEAFF	TGTGCCAGCAGGGGAGGTGGAGGGCCGGTCACTGAAGCTTTCTTT
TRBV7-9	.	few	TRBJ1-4	CASSLGGRAVEKLFF	TGTGCCAGCAGCTTAGGGGGCAGGGCGGTTGAAAAACTGTTTTTT
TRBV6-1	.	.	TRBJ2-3	CASSDVLDTQYF	TGTGCCAGCAGTGATGTCTTGGATACGCAGTATTTT
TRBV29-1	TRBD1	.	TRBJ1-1	CSVDYGGQYTEAFF	TGCAGCGTTGATTACGGGGGACAGTACACTGAAGCTTTCTTT
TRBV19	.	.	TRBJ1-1	CASSLGQLNTEAFF	TGTGCCAGTAGTCTAGGACAGCTAAACACTGAAGCTTTCTTT
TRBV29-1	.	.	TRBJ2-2	CSAVYTGELFF	TGCAGCGCCGTTTACACCGGGGAGCTGTTTTTT
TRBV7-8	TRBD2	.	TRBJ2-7	CASSLSGRSLYEQYF	TGTGCCAGCAGCCTGAGCGGGAGATCTCTCTACGAGCAGTACTTC
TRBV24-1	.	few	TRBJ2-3	CATRGADTDTQYF	TGTGCCACCAGAGGGGCAGACACAGATACGCAGTATTTT
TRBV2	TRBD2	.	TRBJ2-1	CASSEVGLAGGGSYNEQFF	TGTGCCAGCAGTGAAGTAGGACTAGCGGGAGGAGGGTCCTACAATGAGCAGTTCTTC
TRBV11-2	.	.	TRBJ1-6	CASSLVGGLASPLHF	TGTGCCAGCAGCTTAGTCGGGGGGCTGGCATCACCCCTCCACTTT
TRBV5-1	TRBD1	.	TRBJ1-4	CASSLDGTGGVKLFF	TGCGCCAGCAGCTTGGATGGGACAGGGGGAGTAAAACTGTTTTTT
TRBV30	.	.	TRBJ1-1	CACSPRTVNTEAFF	TGTGCCTGTTCTCCCCGGACAGTGAACACTGAAGCTTTCTTT
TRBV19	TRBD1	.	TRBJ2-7	CASSPRQGTPYEQYF	TGTGCCAGTAGTCCCCGACAGGGTACGCCCTACGAGCAGTACTTC
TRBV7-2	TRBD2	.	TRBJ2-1	CASSLGAGVNEQFF	TGTGCCAGCAGCTTAGGAGCGGGAGTCAATGAGCAGTTCTTC
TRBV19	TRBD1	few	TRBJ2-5	CASSLQGFPTQYF	TGTGCCAGTAGCCTACAGGGGTTCCCCACCCAGTACTTC
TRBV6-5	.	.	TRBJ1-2	CASSYSGRGAYGYTF	TGTGCCAGCAGTTACTCAGGCAGGGGAGCGTATGGCTACACCTTC
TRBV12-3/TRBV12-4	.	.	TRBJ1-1	CATSQYLGTEAFF	TGTGCCACCTCACAGTATTTGGGCACTGAAGCTTTCTTT
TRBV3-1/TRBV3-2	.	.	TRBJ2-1	CASSQIAGNHEQFF	TGTGCCAGCAGCCAAATTGCAGGGAACCATGAGCAGTTCTTC
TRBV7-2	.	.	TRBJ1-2	CASSSRQALYGYTF	TGTGCCAGCAGCTCCAGACAGGCCCTCTATGGCTACACCTTC
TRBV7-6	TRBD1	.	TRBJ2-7	CASSLSRDRDPTYEQYF	TGTGCCAGCAGCTTGTCCCGGGACAGGGACCCCACCTACGAGCAGTACTTC
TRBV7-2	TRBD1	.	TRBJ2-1	CASSSDRASYNEQFF	TGTGCCAGCAGCTCAGACAGGGCATCCTACAATGAGCAGTTCTTC
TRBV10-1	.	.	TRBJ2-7	CASSEQGSSYEQYF	TGCGCCAGCAGTGAACAGGGAAGCTCCTACGAGCAGTACTTC
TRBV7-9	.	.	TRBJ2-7	CASSSDIDSYEQYF	TGTGCCAGCAGCTCAGACATTGATTCCTACGAGCAGTACTTC
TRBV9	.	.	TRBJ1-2	CASSVAGGALGGYTF	TGTGCCAGCAGCGTAGCGGGAGGGGCGTTAGGTGGCTACACCTTC
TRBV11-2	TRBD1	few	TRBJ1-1	CASSSGETGANTEAFF	TGTGCCAGCAGCTCGGGAGAAACAGGGGCTAACACTGAAGCTTTCTTT
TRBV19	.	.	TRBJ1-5	CASSANPGVGNQPQHF	TGTGCCAGTAGCGCCAACCCAGGGGTCGGCAATCAGCCCCAGCATTTT
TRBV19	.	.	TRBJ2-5	CASADWNSETQYF	TGTGCCAGCGCAGACTGGAATAGTGAGACCCAGTACTTC
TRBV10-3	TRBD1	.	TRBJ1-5	CAISESGGGNQPQHF	TGTGCCATCAGTGAGTCAGGGGGCGGCAATCAGCCCCAGCATTTT
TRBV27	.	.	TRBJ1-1	CASSLFARGGDTEAFF	TGTGCCAGCAGTTTATTCGCCCGTGGGGGGGACACTGAAGCTTTCTTT
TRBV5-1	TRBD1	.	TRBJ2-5	CASRSQQGPVTQYF	TGCGCCAGCAGGTCCCAACAGGGGCCCGTGACCCAGTACTTC
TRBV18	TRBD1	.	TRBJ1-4	CASSPDRGNEKLFF	TGTGCCAGCTCACCGGACAGGGGGAATGAAAAACTGTTTTTT
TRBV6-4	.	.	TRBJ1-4	CARQRVTGEKLFF	TGTGCCAGACAAAGGGTGACGGGAGAAAAACTGTTTTTT
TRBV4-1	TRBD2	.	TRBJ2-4	CASSQMTSGGGKNIQYF	TGCGCCAGCAGCCAGATGACTAGCGGGGGGGGCAAAAACATTCAGTACTTC
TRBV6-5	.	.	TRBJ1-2	CASSYLTGNYGYTF	TGTGCCAGCAGTTATCTCACAGGGAACTATGGCTACACCTTC
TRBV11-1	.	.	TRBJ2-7	CASSSGSGTLDEQYF	TGTGCCAGCAGCTCCGGTTCCGGGACTCTTGACGAGCAGTACTTC
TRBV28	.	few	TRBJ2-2	CASSERGSNTGELFF	TGTGCCAGCAGCGAAAGGGGGAGTAACACCGGGGAGCTGTTTTTT
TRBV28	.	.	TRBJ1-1	CASTLWGRAEEAFF	TGTGCCAGCACCTTGTGGGGGCGGGCTGAAGAAGCTTTCTTT
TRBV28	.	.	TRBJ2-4	CASGQTPGETDIQYF	TGTGCCAGCGGACAAACTCCGGGCGAGACCGACATTCAGTACTTC